This T cell receptor beta chain was captured in a study of identical twins. Donors were all healthy Caucasians. CDR1 is MDHEN and CDR2 is SYDVKM in the germline V gene. Trimming took off 3 bases at V and 5 bases at J, with 14 bases between the two ends. The CDR3 totals 14 residues. TCRdb redid the calling of the 5' RACE reads with MiXCR, one entry per CDR3 protein. The sample includes about 1.7 million distinct CDR3 sequences, more than 30% of them seen just once. Overall study findings and caveats: Conclusions relied on cross-sectional statistical analysis, not following the same donors. Monozygotic twin pairs showed more out-of-frame TCR alpha sharing than models estimated. Abundant cord blood beta clonotypes carried fewer insertions; memory repertoires showed none.

This clonotype was recorded at least ten times. Its cognate antigen is unknown. The origin of this receptor is a newborn girl in good health. The specimen sequenced was cord blood. The chain recombines TRBV28 with TRBJ2-7, with D possibly being TRBD2 (6 bases). The CDR3 reads CASSFIGSGNEQYF. Here the CDR3 DNA reads TGTGCCAGCAGTTTCATCGGGAGTGGGAACGAGCAGTACTTC.